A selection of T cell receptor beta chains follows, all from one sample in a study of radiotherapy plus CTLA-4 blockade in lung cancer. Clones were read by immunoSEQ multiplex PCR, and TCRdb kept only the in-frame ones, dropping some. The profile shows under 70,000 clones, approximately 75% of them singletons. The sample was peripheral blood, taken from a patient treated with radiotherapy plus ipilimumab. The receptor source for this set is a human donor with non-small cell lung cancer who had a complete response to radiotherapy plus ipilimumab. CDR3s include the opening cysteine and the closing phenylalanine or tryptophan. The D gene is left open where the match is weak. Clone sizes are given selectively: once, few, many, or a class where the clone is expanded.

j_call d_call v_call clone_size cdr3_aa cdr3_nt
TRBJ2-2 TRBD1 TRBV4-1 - CASSRDRGLSGELFF TGCGCCAGCAGCCGGGACAGGGGGCTATCCGGGGAGCTGTTTTTT
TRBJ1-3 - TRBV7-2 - CASRGGLTGNTIYF TGTGCCAGCAGGGGGGGGTTGACTGGAAACACCATATATTTT
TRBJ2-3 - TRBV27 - CASNYNGLRTDTQYF TGTGCCAGCAACTACAACGGGTTACGCACAGATACGCAGTATTTT
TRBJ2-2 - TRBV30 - CAWSAPSRELFF TGTGCCTGGAGTGCTCCCTCCCGGGAGCTGTTTTTT
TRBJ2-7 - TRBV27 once CASSLLRGPPYEQYF TGTGCCAGCAGTTTACTCCGGGGGCCTCCCTACGAGCAGTACTTC
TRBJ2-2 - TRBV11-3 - CASTGGSTGNTGELFF TGTGCCAGCACCGGGGGCTCAACAGGGAACACCGGGGAGCTGTTTTTT
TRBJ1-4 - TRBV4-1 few CASSPPTVATNEKLFF TGCGCCAGCAGCCCCCCTACCGTGGCAACTAATGAAAAACTGTTTTTT
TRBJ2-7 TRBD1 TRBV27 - CASSLTPGQGKYEQYF TGTGCCAGCAGTTTAACGCCGGGACAGGGGAAGTACGAGCAGTACTTC
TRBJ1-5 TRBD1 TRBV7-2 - CASSSGGLGQPQHF TGTGCCAGCAGCTCAGGGGGTCTCGGGCAGCCCCAGCATTTT
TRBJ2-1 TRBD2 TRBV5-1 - CASSLVAGAGGQFF TGCGCCAGCAGCTTGGTTGCAGGGGCGGGGGGGCAGTTCTTC
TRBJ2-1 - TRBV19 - CASIRTQGSSYNEQFF TGTGCCAGTATAAGGACACAGGGAAGCTCCTACAATGAGCAGTTCTTC
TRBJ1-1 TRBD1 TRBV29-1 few CSIQGASAEAFF TGCAGTATCCAGGGGGCTTCAGCTGAAGCTTTCTTT
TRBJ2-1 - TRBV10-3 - CAISENNEQFF TGTGCCATCAGTGAGAATAATGAGCAGTTCTTC
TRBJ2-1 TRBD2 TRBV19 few CASSKREGRGSYNEQFF TGTGCCAGTAGTAAGCGGGAGGGCCGAGGATCCTACAATGAGCAGTTCTTC
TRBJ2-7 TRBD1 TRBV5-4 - CASSEDRTYEQYF TGTGCCAGCAGTGAGGACAGGACCTACGAGCAGTACTTC
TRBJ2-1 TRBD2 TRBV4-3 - CASSPRTSGETNEQFF TGCGCCAGCAGCCCCCGGACTAGCGGGGAGACGAATGAGCAGTTCTTC
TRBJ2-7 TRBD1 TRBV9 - CASSVAGTGAYEQYF TGTGCCAGCAGCGTAGCCGGGACAGGGGCGTACGAGCAGTACTTC
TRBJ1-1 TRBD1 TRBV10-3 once CAISAGTGAMNTEAFF TGTGCCATCAGTGCCGGGACAGGGGCAATGAACACTGAAGCTTTCTTT
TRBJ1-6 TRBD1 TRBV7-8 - CASSLLGQGAQGSSPLHF TGTGCCAGCAGCTTGTTGGGACAGGGGGCGCAGGGTAGTTCACCCCTCCACTTT
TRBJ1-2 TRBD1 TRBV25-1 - CASSEPTGARGYTF TGTGCCAGCAGTGAACCGACAGGGGCGAGGGGCTACACCTTC
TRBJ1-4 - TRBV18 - CASSPLGGFFANEKLFF TGTGCCAGCTCACCACTAGGAGGGTTTTTTGCTAATGAAAAACTGTTTTTT
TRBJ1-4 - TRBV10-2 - CASRRGQAILATNEKLFF TGCGCCAGCAGACGCGGGCAGGCGATACTAGCAACTAATGAAAAACTGTTTTTT
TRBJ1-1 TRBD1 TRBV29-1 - CSVENRGEAFF TGCAGCGTTGAAAACAGGGGAGAAGCTTTCTTT
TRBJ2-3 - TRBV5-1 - CASSLVQVGEDTQYF TGCGCCAGCAGCTTGGTGCAGGTGGGTGAAGATACGCAGTATTTT
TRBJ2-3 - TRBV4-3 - CASSQGSGERPTDTQYF TGCGCCAGCAGCCAAGGGTCAGGGGAGCGCCCAACAGATACGCAGTATTTT
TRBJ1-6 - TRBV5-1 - CASSLEGGDSPLHF TGCGCCAGCAGCTTGGAGGGAGGGGATTCACCCCTCCACTTT
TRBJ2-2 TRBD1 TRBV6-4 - CASSEEDRGEGELFF TGTGCCAGCAGTGAAGAGGACAGGGGCGAGGGGGAGCTGTTTTTT
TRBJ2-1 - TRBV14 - CASSQAPRDEQFF TGTGCCAGCAGCCAAGCCCCAAGGGATGAGCAGTTCTTC
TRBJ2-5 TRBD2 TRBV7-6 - CASSLQLTSGGLKTQYF TGTGCCAGCAGCTTACAATTGACTAGCGGGGGGCTAAAGACCCAGTACTTC
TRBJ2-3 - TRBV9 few CASSVESQGTDTQYF TGTGCCAGCAGCGTAGAGTCTCAAGGGACAGATACGCAGTATTTT
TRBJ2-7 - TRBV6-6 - CASGTQLYEQYF TGTGCCAGCGGGACACAACTTTACGAGCAGTACTTC
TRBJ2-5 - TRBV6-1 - CASGGIGGEETQYF TGTGCCAGCGGGGGGATCGGGGGCGAAGAGACCCAGTACTTC
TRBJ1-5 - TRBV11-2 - CASSLGATGNQPQHF TGTGCCAGCAGCTTAGGGGCCACGGGGAATCAGCCCCAGCATTTT
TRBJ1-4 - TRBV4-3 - CASSQELRGTNEKLFF TGCGCCAGCAGCCAAGAATTAAGGGGGACTAATGAAAAACTGTTTTTT
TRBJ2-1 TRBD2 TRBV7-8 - CASALRRPGTSGRNEQFF TGTGCCAGCGCTCTTCGAAGACCCGGGACTAGCGGGCGCAATGAGCAGTTCTTC
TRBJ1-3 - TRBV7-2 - CASSSGGSSSGNTIYF TGTGCCAGCAGCTCTGGAGGCAGCAGCTCTGGAAACACCATATATTTT
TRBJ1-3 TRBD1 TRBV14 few CASSQEWQQGEASGNTIYF TGTGCCAGCAGCCAAGAGTGGCAACAGGGGGAGGCCTCTGGAAACACCATATATTTT
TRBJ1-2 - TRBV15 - CATSRPDGQGQANYGYTF TGTGCCACCAGCAGACCCGATGGGCAGGGACAAGCTAACTATGGCTACACCTTC
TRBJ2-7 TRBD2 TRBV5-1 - CASSLVAGGAHEQYF TGCGCCAGCAGCTTGGTGGCCGGGGGGGCCCACGAGCAGTACTTC
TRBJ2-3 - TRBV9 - CASSVDELTDTQYF TGTGCCAGCAGCGTTGATGAGCTCACAGATACGCAGTATTTT
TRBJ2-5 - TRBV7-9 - CASSASSETQYF TGTGCCAGCAGCGCCAGCTCGGAGACCCAGTACTTC
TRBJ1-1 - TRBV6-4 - CASSDRSNTEAFF TGTGCCAGCAGTGACAGGTCGAACACTGAAGCTTTCTTT
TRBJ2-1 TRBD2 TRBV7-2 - CASSLKTSGTYNEQFF TGTGCCAGCAGCTTAAAGACTAGCGGGACCTACAATGAGCAGTTCTTC
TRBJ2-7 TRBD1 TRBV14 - CASSLGTAGAEQYF TGTGCCAGCAGCCTCGGGACAGCAGGGGCCGAGCAGTACTTC
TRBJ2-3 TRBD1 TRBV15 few CATSKGGQGSDTQYF TGTGCCACCAGCAAAGGGGGACAGGGTTCCGATACGCAGTATTTT
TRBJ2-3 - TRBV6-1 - CASSDDILSSRVTDTQYF TGTGCCAGCAGTGACGACATTCTATCTAGCCGTGTCACAGATACGCAGTATTTT
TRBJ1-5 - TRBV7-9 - CASNVGGSNQPQHF TGTGCCAGCAACGTGGGGGGAAGCAATCAGCCCCAGCATTTT
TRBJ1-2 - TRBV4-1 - CASSSPHRGINYGYTF TGCGCCAGCAGCTCCCCCCACCGGGGTATCAACTATGGCTACACCTTC
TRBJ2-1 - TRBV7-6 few CASSSPDKSSYNEQFF TGTGCCAGCAGCTCTCCGGACAAGAGCTCCTACAATGAGCAGTTCTTC
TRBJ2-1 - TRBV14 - CASSQGWNEQFF TGTGCCAGCAGCCAGGGGTGGAATGAGCAGTTCTTC
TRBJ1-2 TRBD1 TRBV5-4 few CASSPDRGANYGYTF TGTGCCAGCAGTCCCGACAGGGGAGCTAACTATGGCTACACCTTC
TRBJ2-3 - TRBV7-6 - CASSLNLGADTQYF TGTGCCAGCAGCTTAAACCTCGGAGCAGATACGCAGTATTTT
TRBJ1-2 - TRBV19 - CASSSPGRPLGYTF TGTGCCAGTAGTTCCCCCGGGAGGCCCCTTGGCTACACCTTC
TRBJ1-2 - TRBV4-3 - CASSQDWVGTDYGYTF TGCGCCAGCAGCCAAGATTGGGTCGGGACTGACTATGGCTACACCTTC
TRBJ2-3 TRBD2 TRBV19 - CATLGVGSGSTDTQYF TGTGCCACCCTAGGGGTCGGTAGCGGGAGTACAGATACGCAGTATTTT
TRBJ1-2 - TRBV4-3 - CASSQTLTGLNYGYTF TGCGCCAGCAGCCAAACTCTGACAGGATTGAACTATGGCTACACCTTC
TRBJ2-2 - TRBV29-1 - CSVDFWDTGELFF TGCAGCGTTGATTTTTGGGACACCGGGGAGCTGTTTTTT
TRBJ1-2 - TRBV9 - CASSPSIGANYGYTF TGTGCCAGCAGCCCCAGCATAGGCGCTAACTATGGCTACACCTTC